These T cell receptor beta chains were read from a single sample in a study of T cells in Graves' hyperthyroidism and ophthalmopathy. TCRdb re-called the multiplex PCR reads through MiXCR, storing one row per CDR3 protein. Among about half a million distinct CDR3 sequences listed, about 20% were seen once. Sequencing was performed on blood. Receptors originate from a man aged 18 to 29 with Graves' hyperthyroidism. Both conserved end residues are part of each CDR3. The D gene is left open where the match is weak. For some rows the clone size is stated as once, few or many, or as a class when expanded; others skip it.

j_call | clone_size | d_call | v_call | cdr3_aa | cdr3_nt
TRBJ2-5 | . | TRBD2 | TRBV12-3/TRBV12-4 | CASCGGAETQYF | TGTGCCAGCTGCGGGGGGGCAGAGACCCAGTACTTC
TRBJ2-2 | few | TRBD2 | TRBV6-1 | CASRSGLAGELFF | TGTGCCAGCAGGTCGGGACTAGCCGGGGAGCTGTTTTTT
TRBJ1-1 | . | . | TRBV24-1 | CATRAGRGPTEAFF | TGTGCCACCAGGGCAGGGCGGGGGCCCACTGAAGCTTTCTTT
TRBJ2-7 | many | . | TRBV28 | CASSLKENFYEQYF | TGTGCCAGCAGTTTAAAGGAAAACTTCTACGAGCAGTACTTC
TRBJ2-4 | many | . | TRBV5-1 | CASSLLSADIQYF | TGCGCCAGCAGCTTGTTATCGGCTGACATTCAGTACTTC
TRBJ1-1 | many | . | TRBV24-1 | CATSDPWGDEAFF | TGTGCCACCAGTGACCCCTGGGGTGATGAAGCTTTCTTT
TRBJ2-5 | . | . | TRBV2 | CASKASPYQETQYF | TGTGCCAGCAAGGCTAGCCCATACCAAGAGACCCAGTACTTC
TRBJ2-2 | . | . | TRBV11-3 | CASSHRETNTGELFF | TGTGCCAGCAGCCACAGGGAAACGAACACCGGGGAGCTGTTTTTT
TRBJ1-2 | few | TRBD1 | TRBV7-8 | CASSSYRGQGALRGYTF | TGTGCCAGCAGCTCTTACCGGGGACAGGGGGCCCTGCGTGGCTACACCTTC
TRBJ2-7 | few | . | TRBV20-1 | CSASQSRDINEQYF | TGCAGTGCTAGCCAGTCCCGGGACATTAACGAGCAGTACTTC
TRBJ1-2 | few | . | TRBV5-1 | CASSREGGHYGYTF | TGCGCCAGCAGCCGGGAAGGCGGCCACTATGGCTACACCTTC
TRBJ2-2 | many | TRBD2 | TRBV20-1 | CSAARFQRGTTGELFF | TGCAGTGCTGCCCGCTTCCAGCGGGGGACGACCGGGGAGCTGTTTTTT
TRBJ1-1 | many | . | TRBV20-1 | CSARVRGTIEAFF | TGCAGTGCTAGAGTGAGGGGAACCATTGAAGCTTTCTTT
TRBJ2-2 | many | . | TRBV27 | CASSHTLTAAAWGELFF | TGTGCCAGCAGCCATACCCTGACAGCGGCGGCGTGGGGGGAGCTGTTTTTT
TRBJ2-2 | . | TRBD2 | TRBV11-2 | CASSLLAGLAITGELFF | TGTGCCAGCAGCCTTTTAGCGGGACTAGCTATTACCGGGGAGCTGTTTTTT
TRBJ1-2 | few | . | TRBV3-1 | CASSQDPGPYGYTF | TGTGCCAGCAGCCAAGACCCAGGACCCTATGGCTACACCTTC
TRBJ2-7 | . | TRBD1 | TRBV20-1 | CSALTGLNEQYF | TGCAGTGCTCTGACAGGGTTAAACGAGCAGTACTTC
TRBJ1-5 | many | . | TRBV19 | CASMDPFPSNQPQHF | TGTGCCAGTATGGATCCTTTCCCTAGCAATCAGCCCCAGCATTTT
TRBJ1-2 | . | TRBD1 | TRBV6-1 | CASSAQRQGGSFGYTF | TGTGCCAGCAGTGCCCAACGACAGGGTGGGAGTTTTGGCTACACCTTC
TRBJ1-1 | many | . | TRBV19 | CASSNPQANTEAFF | TGTGCCAGTAGCAATCCCCAGGCGAACACTGAAGCTTTCTTT
TRBJ2-5 | many | TRBD1 | TRBV12-3/TRBV12-4 | CASSLGQGEVETQYF | TGTGCCAGCAGTTTAGGACAGGGGGAGGTGGAGACCCAGTACTTC
TRBJ2-6 | . | TRBD2 | TRBV20-1 | CSASGLAGGDSGANVLTF | TGCAGTGCTTCTGGACTAGCGGGAGGAGACTCTGGGGCCAACGTCCTGACTTTC
TRBJ1-5 | many | . | TRBV7-2 | CASSLMADQPQHF | TGTGCCAGCAGCTTAATGGCGGATCAGCCCCAGCATTTT
TRBJ1-2 | many | . | TRBV7-2 | CASSLGYVSLYTF | TGTGCCAGCAGCTTAGGCTACGTCAGTCTCTACACCTTC
TRBJ1-1 | few | . | TRBV4-2 | CASSRKGESQNTEAFF | TGTGCCAGCAGCCGAAAGGGGGAGAGCCAGAACACTGAAGCTTTCTTT
TRBJ1-1 | many | . | TRBV28 | CASRRNSEWTEAFF | TGTGCCAGCAGACGGAACAGCGAGTGGACTGAAGCTTTCTTT
TRBJ2-7 | many | TRBD1 | TRBV6-1 | CASSPQGSLYEQYF | TGTGCCAGCAGCCCACAGGGGTCCCTCTACGAGCAGTACTTC
TRBJ2-7 | many | . | TRBV5-1 | CASSLGAAWDEQYF | TGCGCCAGCAGCTTGGGGGCAGCTTGGGACGAGCAGTACTTC